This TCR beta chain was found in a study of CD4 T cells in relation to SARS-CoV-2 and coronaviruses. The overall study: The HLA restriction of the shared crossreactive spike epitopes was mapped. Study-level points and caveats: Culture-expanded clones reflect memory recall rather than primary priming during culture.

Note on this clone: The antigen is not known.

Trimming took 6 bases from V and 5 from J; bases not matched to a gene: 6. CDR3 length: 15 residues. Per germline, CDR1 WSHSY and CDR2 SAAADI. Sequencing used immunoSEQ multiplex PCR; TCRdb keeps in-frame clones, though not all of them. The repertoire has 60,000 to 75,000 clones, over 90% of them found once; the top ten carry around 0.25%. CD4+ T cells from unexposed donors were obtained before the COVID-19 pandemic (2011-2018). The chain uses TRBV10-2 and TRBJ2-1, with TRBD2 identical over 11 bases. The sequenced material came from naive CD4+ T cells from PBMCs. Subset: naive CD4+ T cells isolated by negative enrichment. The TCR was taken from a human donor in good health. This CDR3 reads CASRLLAGGNNEQFF. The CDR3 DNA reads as TGCGCCAGCAGGTTGCTAGCGGGAGGTAACAATGAGCAGTTCTTC.